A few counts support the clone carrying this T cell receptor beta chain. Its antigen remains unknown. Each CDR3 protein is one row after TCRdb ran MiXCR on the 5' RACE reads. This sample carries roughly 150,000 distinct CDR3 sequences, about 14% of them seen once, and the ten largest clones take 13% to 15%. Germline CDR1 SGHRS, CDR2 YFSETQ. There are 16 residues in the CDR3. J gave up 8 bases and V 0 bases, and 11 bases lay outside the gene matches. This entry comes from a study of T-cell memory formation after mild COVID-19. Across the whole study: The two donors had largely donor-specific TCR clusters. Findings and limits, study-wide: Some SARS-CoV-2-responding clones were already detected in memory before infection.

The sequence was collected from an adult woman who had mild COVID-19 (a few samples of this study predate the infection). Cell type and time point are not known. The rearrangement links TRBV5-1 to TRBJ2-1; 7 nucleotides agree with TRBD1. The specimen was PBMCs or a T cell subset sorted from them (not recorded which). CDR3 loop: CASSLEAGGNVDEQFF. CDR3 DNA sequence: TGCGCCAGCAGCTTGGAGGCAGGGGGTAATGTGGATGAGCAGTTCTTC.